These T cell receptor beta chains were read from a single sample in a study of cytomegalovirus exposure and HLA in healthy donors. The assay was immunoSEQ multiplex PCR, and TCRdb's table has in-frame clones only and misses some. This sample has around 98,000 clones; around 70% occur once, and the top ten carry about 2.5%. Specimen: PBMCs. These receptor sequences come from a man aged 50 or older in good health and CMV-seronegative. CDR3s include the opening cysteine and the closing phenylalanine or tryptophan. Each record gives: V gene, J gene, D gene, CDR3 length, clone size, CDR3 DNA, CDR3 protein. D genes are given only for firm matches. Rows may omit the clone size; those that give it use once, few, many or a size class.

V: TRBV28; J: TRBJ2-7; D: TRBD2; length: 16; size: few; DNA: TGTGCCAGCAGACCCAGACTAGCGGGAGGATCGCGCGAGCAGTACTTC; CDR3: CASRPRLAGGSREQYF
V: TRBV5-1; J: TRBJ2-7; D: TRBD1; length: 12; size: NA; DNA: TGCGCCAGCAGCCCTGGGACAGACGAGCAGTACTTC; CDR3: CASSPGTDEQYF
V: TRBV30; J: TRBJ2-7; D: NA; length: 13; size: NA; DNA: TGTGCCTGGAGTGACGGGGTAAACTACGAGCAGTACTTC; CDR3: CAWSDGVNYEQYF
V: TRBV19; J: TRBJ1-4; D: NA; length: 15; size: few; DNA: TGTGCCAGTACCCGCCAAGGAGCAACTAATGAAAAACTGTTTTTT; CDR3: CASTRQGATNEKLFF
V: TRBV10-2; J: TRBJ1-1; D: NA; length: 14; size: NA; DNA: TGCGCCAGCAGTGATAGGCGGCGAAACACTGAAGCTTTCTTT; CDR3: CASSDRRRNTEAFF
V: TRBV5-4; J: TRBJ2-5; D: TRBD2; length: 15; size: few; DNA: TGTGCCAGCCAGGGCGGGGGGCAAAGTAAAGAGACCCAGTACTTC; CDR3: CASQGGGQSKETQYF
V: TRBV2; J: TRBJ2-1; D: NA; length: 13; size: once; DNA: TGTGCCAGCGGCGACTATCTTTACAATGAGCAGTTCTTC; CDR3: CASGDYLYNEQFF
V: TRBV2; J: TRBJ2-1; D: NA; length: 12; size: NA; DNA: TGTGCCAGCAGACTTACCCCCGGTGAGCAGTTCTTC; CDR3: CASRLTPGEQFF
V: TRBV5-1; J: TRBJ2-2; D: TRBD2; length: 14; size: NA; DNA: TGCGCCAGCAGGGGACTAGCGAGTACCGGGGAGCTGTTTTTT; CDR3: CASRGLASTGELFF
V: TRBV6-6; J: TRBJ2-7; D: NA; length: 11; size: once; DNA: TGTGCCAGCACCGGGTCCTACGAGCAGTACTTC; CDR3: CASTGSYEQYF
V: TRBV7-2; J: TRBJ2-3; D: TRBD2; length: 18; size: NA; DNA: TGTGCCAGCAGCAAGTTGGGGGGGTACTCCCCTAGCACAGATACGCAGTATTTT; CDR3: CASSKLGGYSPSTDTQYF
V: TRBV19; J: TRBJ2-3; D: TRBD2; length: 17; size: NA; DNA: TGTGCCAGTAGTATACGTGGACTAGCGGAAAGCACAGATACGCAGTATTTT; CDR3: CASSIRGLAESTDTQYF
V: TRBV19; J: TRBJ1-2; D: TRBD1; length: 16; size: NA; DNA: TGTGCCAGTAGTATAGATCGGCAAGGACAGGGCTATGGCTACACCTTC; CDR3: CASSIDRQGQGYGYTF
V: TRBV6-1; J: TRBJ2-5; D: NA; length: 12; size: NA; DNA: TGTGCCAGCAGTGGGCCGCCGGAGACCCAGTACTTC; CDR3: CASSGPPETQYF
V: TRBV28; J: TRBJ2-1; D: NA; length: 17; size: NA; DNA: TGTGCCAGCAGTTCCCTCCCAAATAGGCTGGGCCTCAGTGAGCAGTTCTTC; CDR3: CASSSLPNRLGLSEQFF
V: TRBV28; J: TRBJ2-1; D: NA; length: 14; size: NA; DNA: TGTGCCAGCAGTTTTAGTGGGAGGAAAAATGAGCAGTTCTTC; CDR3: CASSFSGRKNEQFF
V: TRBV4-1; J: TRBJ2-7; D: TRBD1; length: 14; size: few; DNA: TGCGCCAGCAAGTCAGGACAGGGGGCCTACGAGCAGTACTTC; CDR3: CASKSGQGAYEQYF
V: TRBV27; J: TRBJ2-7; D: NA; length: 12; size: once; DNA: TGTGCCAGCAGTTCCAGCTCCTACGAGCAGTACTTC; CDR3: CASSSSSYEQYF
V: TRBV7-9; J: TRBJ1-2; D: NA; length: 15; size: NA; DNA: TGTGCCAGCAGCTTAGCGTTGTCCGGGAACTATGGCTACACCTTC; CDR3: CASSLALSGNYGYTF
V: TRBV6-6; J: TRBJ1-5; D: NA; length: 13; size: NA; DNA: TGTGCCAGCCGCGGCAGCTACAATCAGCCCCAGCATTTT; CDR3: CASRGSYNQPQHF
V: TRBV11-2; J: TRBJ2-7; D: NA; length: 14; size: NA; DNA: TGTGCCAGCAGTGCCAGGACACTAACCTACGAGCAGTACTTC; CDR3: CASSARTLTYEQYF
V: TRBV6-5; J: TRBJ2-7; D: TRBD2; length: 15; size: NA; DNA: TGTGCCAGCAGTTACCGGGTAGCGGGAGTAAGTGAGCAGTACTTC; CDR3: CASSYRVAGVSEQYF
V: TRBV5-8; J: TRBJ2-3; D: NA; length: 17; size: once; DNA: TGTGCCAGCAGCGACATCCGCGGGACCTCGGGACCAGATACGCAGTATTTT; CDR3: CASSDIRGTSGPDTQYF
V: TRBV7-2; J: TRBJ2-1; D: TRBD2; length: 15; size: NA; DNA: TGTGCCAGCAGCCAAGCTAGCGGAGGTTACAATGAGCAGTTCTTC; CDR3: CASSQASGGYNEQFF